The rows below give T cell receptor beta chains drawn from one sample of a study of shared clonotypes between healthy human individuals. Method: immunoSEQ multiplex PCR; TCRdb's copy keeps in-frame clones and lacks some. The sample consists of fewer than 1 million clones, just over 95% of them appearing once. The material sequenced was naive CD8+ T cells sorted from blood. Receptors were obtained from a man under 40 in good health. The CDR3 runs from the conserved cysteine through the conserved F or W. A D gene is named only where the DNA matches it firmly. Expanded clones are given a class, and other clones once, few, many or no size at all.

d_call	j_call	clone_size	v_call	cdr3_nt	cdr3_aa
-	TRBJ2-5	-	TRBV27	TGTGCCAGCAGGCAAGACAGAACCCAAGAGACCCAGTACTTC	CASRQDRTQETQYF
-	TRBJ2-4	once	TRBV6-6	TGTGCCAGCAGTTACTCACGGGAGAAGAAGGGAAACATTCAGTACTTC	CASSYSREKKGNIQYF
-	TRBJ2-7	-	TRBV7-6	TGTGCCAGCAGCTCTACCGCAGAAAGATACGAGCAGTACTTC	CASSSTAERYEQYF
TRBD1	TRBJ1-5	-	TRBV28	TGTGCCAGCAGTCGAACAGGGGACGGGCAGCCCCAGCATTTT	CASSRTGDGQPQHF
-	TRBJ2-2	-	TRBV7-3	TGTGCCAGCAGCTTAGTCCCAGGGTCCAACACCGGGGAGCTGTTTTTT	CASSLVPGSNTGELFF
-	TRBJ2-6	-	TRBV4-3	TGCGCCAGCAGCCAAGGGTTCCATACTGGGGCCAACGTCCTGACTTTC	CASSQGFHTGANVLTF
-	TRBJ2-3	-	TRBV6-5	TGTGCCAGCAGTTACCTACAGGGTTCGGGTACGCAGTATTTT	CASSYLQGSGTQYF
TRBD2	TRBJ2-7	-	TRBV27	TGTGCCAGCAGTTACTTAGCGGGAGGGCCTTACGAGCAGTACTTC	CASSYLAGGPYEQYF
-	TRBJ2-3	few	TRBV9	TGTGCCAGCAGTCCGGGAGGCACAGATACGCAGTATTTT	CASSPGGTDTQYF
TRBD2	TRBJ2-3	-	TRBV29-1	TGCAGCGTTGCGGGGACTAGCCGTACCTTTAGCACAGATACGCAGTATTTT	CSVAGTSRTFSTDTQYF
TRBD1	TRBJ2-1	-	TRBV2	TGTGCCAGTCCTCGACAGGGCCGCGGTGAGCAGTTCTTC	CASPRQGRGEQFF
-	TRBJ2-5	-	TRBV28	TGTGCCAGCAGAGGAGGGGGGTCCGAAGAGACCCAGTACTTC	CASRGGGSEETQYF
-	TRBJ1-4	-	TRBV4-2	TGTGCCAGCAGCGGAGGAAAAAGGGAGCTAGGTGAAAAACTGTTTTTT	CASSGGKRELGEKLFF
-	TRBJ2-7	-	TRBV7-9	TGTGCCAGCAGCCACCGGAACAGGCCATCCTACGAGCAGTACTTC	CASSHRNRPSYEQYF
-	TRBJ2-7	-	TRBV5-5	TGTGCCAGCAATCACCCGGGTCCAGGGCGCTACGAGCAGTACTTC	CASNHPGPGRYEQYF
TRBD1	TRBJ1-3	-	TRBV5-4	TGTGCCAGCAGCCTCCAGGGGGCGTTTGGAAACACCATATATTTT	CASSLQGAFGNTIYF
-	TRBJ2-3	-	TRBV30	TGTGCCTGGTCCAGCGTGGCGGGGAGCACAGATACGCAGTATTTT	CAWSSVAGSTDTQYF
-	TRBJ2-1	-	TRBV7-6	TGTGCCAGCAGGCAGTCGGCAGGGCCCATAAGCTCCTACAATGAGCAGTTCTTC	CASRQSAGPISSYNEQFF
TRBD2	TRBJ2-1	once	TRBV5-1	TGCGCCAGCAGCTCACTAGCGGGATTCTACAATGAGCAGTTCTTC	CASSSLAGFYNEQFF
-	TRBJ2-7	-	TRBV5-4	TGTGCCAGCAGCTTATGGGACAAGAGCTCCTACGAGCAGTACTTC	CASSLWDKSSYEQYF
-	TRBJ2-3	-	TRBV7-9	TGTGCCAGCAGACGGGGGTTAAGCACAGATACGCAGTATTTT	CASRRGLSTDTQYF
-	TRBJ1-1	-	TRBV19	TGTGCCAGTAGTTTCTCAAGGCTGGAAGCGAACACTGAAGCTTTCTTT	CASSFSRLEANTEAFF
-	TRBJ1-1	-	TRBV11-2	TGTGCCAGCAGCGCGCCAAACAGGGCTGAAGCTTTCTTT	CASSAPNRAEAFF
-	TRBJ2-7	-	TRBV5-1	TGCGCCAGCAGCTTGGCCCAGGAGACCTACGAGCAGTACTTC	CASSLAQETYEQYF
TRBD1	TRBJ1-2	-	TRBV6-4	TGTGCCAGCAGTGACGACTACGACAGGGGGAGTTACTATGGCTACACCTTC	CASSDDYDRGSYYGYTF
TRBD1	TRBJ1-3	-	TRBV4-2	TGTGCCAGCAGCGTGGACAGGGAATCAGGAAACACCATATATTTT	CASSVDRESGNTIYF
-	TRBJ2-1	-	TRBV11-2	TGTGCCAGCAGCGGGGAGTCGGATGAGCAGTTCTTC	CASSGESDEQFF
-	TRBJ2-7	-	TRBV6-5	TGTGCCAGCAGTGACAGCTACGAGCAGTACTTC	CASSDSYEQYF
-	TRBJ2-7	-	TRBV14	TGTGCCAGCAGCCAAGTATCGGAGATCAACGAGCAGTACTTC	CASSQVSEINEQYF
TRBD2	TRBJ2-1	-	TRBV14	TGTGCCAGCAGCCAAGTGGAGAGCGGGAGGGGGCATGAGCAGTTCTTC	CASSQVESGRGHEQFF
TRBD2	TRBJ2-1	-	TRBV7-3	TGTGCCAGCAGCTTAACCCCCGGTGCTAGCGGTCGTAATGAGCAGTTCTTC	CASSLTPGASGRNEQFF
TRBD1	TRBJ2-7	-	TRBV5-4	TGTGCCAGCAGCTTACTATCGGGACAGGCGACCTACGAGCAGTACTTC	CASSLLSGQATYEQYF
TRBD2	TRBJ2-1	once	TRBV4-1	TGCGCCAGCAGCCAAGATCCTGGCGGGAGTTGGTATGAGCAGTTCTTC	CASSQDPGGSWYEQFF
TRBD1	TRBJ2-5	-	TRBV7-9	TGTGCCAGCAGCCCAAAGGGAGCCGGGACAGGGGACCAAGAGACCCAGTACTTC	CASSPKGAGTGDQETQYF
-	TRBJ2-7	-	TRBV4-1	TGCGCCAGCAGCCAAGCTTCCGGGGGGACAGTCTACGAGCAGTACTTC	CASSQASGGTVYEQYF
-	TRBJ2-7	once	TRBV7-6	TGTGCCAGCAGCATGGACAGAGGTGACGAGCAGTACTTC	CASSMDRGDEQYF
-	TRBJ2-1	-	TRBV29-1	TGCAGCGTTGAACGGTGGTCAGGGAGAACCTCCTACAATGAGCAGTTCTTC	CSVERWSGRTSYNEQFF
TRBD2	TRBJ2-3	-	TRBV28	TGTGCCAGCAGGTTAGCGGGAGGAGGCACAGATACGCAGTATTTT	CASRLAGGGTDTQYF
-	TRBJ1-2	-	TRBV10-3	TGTGCCATCAGTGAGCGGCCTATTGGCTATGGCTACACCTTC	CAISERPIGYGYTF
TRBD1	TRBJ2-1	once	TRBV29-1	TGCAGCGAGAGGGGACAGGGGTCTCACAATGAGCAGTTCTTC	CSERGQGSHNEQFF
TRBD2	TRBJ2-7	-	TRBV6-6	TGTGCCAGCAGTTATTCCGCGGGACTAGCAGGCGAGCAGTACTTC	CASSYSAGLAGEQYF
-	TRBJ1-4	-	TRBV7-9	TGTGCCAGCAGCCCCCTAAGAGGGGAAAAACTGTTTTTT	CASSPLRGEKLFF
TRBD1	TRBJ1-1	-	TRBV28	TGTGCCAGCAGTATTCGGGACAGGGGGGTCTTGAACACTGAAGCTTTCTTT	CASSIRDRGVLNTEAFF
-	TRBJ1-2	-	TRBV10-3	TGTGCCATGAGGGGATCGTGGCCTAACTATGGCTACACCTTC	CAMRGSWPNYGYTF
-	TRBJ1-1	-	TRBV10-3	TGTGCCATCACTCAGGACAGCTCCGCTTTCTTT	CAITQDSSAFF
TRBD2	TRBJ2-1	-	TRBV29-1	TGCAGCGTAGGACTAGCGGGAATTTTTGAGCAGTTCTTC	CSVGLAGIFEQFF
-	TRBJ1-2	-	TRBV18	TGTGCCAGCTCACCACCAGTATGGGACCGGGCTAACTATGGCTACACCTTC	CASSPPVWDRANYGYTF
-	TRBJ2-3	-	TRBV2	TGTGCCAGCACCACAGATACGCAGTATTTT	CASTTDTQYF
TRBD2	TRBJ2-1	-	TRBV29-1	TGCAGCCCCACGGGAGGGGCGCCTCGGGATGAGCAGTTCTTC	CSPTGGAPRDEQFF
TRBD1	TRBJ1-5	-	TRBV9	TGTGCCAGCAGTTCGGGACAGGGTGGGCAGCCCCAGCATTTT	CASSSGQGGQPQHF
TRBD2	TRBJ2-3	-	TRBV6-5	TGTGCCAGCAGATCCCTAGCGGGAAGGACAGATACGCAGTATTTT	CASRSLAGRTDTQYF
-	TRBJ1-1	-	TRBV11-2	TGTGCCAGCAGCCTAGGGTACGGGTTGGCTGAAGCTTTCTTT	CASSLGYGLAEAFF
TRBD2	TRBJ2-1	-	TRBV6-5	TGTGCCAGCAGTCGACTAGCGGGAGGTAGGAATGAGCAGTTCTTC	CASSRLAGGRNEQFF
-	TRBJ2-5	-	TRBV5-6	TGTGCCAGCAGCTTGAGACCGATCGGTTACCTCAATCAAGAGACCCAGTACTTC	CASSLRPIGYLNQETQYF
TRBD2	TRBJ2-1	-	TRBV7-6	TGTGCCAGCAGCTTAATGAGCGGGACCTACAATGAGCAGTTCTTC	CASSLMSGTYNEQFF